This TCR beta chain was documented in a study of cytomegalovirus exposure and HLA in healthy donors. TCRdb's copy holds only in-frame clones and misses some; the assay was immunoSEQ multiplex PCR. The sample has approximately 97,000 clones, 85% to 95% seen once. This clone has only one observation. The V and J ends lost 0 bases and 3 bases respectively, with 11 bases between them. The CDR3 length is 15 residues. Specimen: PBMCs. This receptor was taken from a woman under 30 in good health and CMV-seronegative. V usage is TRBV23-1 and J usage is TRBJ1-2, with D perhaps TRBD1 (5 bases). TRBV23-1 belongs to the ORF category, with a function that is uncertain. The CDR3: CASSQSYDSHYGYTF. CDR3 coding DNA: TGCGCCAGCAGTCAATCGTACGACAGTCACTATGGCTACACCTTC.